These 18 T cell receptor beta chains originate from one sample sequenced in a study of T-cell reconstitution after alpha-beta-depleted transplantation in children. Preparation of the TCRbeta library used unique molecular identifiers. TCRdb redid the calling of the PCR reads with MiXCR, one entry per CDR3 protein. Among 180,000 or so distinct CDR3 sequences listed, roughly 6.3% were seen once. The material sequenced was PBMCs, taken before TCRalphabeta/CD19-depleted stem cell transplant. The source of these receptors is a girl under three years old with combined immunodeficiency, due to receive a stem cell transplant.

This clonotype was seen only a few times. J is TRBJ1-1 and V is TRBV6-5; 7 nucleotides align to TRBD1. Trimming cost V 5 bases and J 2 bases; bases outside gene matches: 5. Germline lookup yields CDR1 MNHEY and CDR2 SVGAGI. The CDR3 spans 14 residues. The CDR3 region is CASSTGTANTEAFF. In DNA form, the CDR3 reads TGTGCCAGCAGTACTGGGACAGCTAACACTGAAGCTTTCTTT.

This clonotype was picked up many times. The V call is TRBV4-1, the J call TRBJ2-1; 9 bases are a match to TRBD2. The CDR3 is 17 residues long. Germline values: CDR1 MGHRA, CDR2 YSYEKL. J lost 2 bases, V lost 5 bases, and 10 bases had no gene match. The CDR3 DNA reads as TGCGCCAGCAGCAACCTCGGGGCGGGGGGGCCCTACAATGAGCAGTTCTTC. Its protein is CASSNLGAGGPYNEQFF.

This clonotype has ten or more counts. The CDR3 nucleotides read TGTGCCATCAGTGTCAGCTATGGCTACACCTTC. It is translated as CAISVSYGYTF. The chain joins TRBV10-3 to TRBJ1-2; D is unclear. The CDR3 sequence is 11 residues long. The germline gives CDR1 ENHRY, CDR2 SYGVKD. Trimming shortened V by 4 bases and J by 4 bases, and 4 bases separated the two germline ends.

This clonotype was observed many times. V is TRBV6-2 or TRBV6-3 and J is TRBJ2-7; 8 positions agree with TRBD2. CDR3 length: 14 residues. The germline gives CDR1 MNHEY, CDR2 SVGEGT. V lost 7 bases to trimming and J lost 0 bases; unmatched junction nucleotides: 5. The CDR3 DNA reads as TGTGCCAGCAAAAGCGGGGGTAGCTCCTACGAGCAGTACTTC. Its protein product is CASKSGGSSYEQYF.

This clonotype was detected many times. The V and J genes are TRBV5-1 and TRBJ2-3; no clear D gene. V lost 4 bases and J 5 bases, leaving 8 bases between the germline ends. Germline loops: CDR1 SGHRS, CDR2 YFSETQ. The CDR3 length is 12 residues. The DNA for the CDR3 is TGCGCCAGCAGCCCCGACCGAGATACGCAGTATTTT. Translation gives CASSPDRDTQYF.

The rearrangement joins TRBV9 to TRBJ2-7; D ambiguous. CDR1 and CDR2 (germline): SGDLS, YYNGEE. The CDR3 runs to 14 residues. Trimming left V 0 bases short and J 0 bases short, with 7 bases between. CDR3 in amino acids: CASSVDGVSYEQYF. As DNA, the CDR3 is TGTGCCAGCAGCGTAGATGGCGTCTCCTACGAGCAGTACTTC.

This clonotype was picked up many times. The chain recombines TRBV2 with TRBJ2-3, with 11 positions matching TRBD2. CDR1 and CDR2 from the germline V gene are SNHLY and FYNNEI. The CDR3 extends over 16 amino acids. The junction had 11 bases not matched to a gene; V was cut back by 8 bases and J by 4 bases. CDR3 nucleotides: TGTGCCAGCGACGCGAGACTAGCGGGGATCTCAGATACGCAGTATTTT. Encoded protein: CASDARLAGISDTQYF.

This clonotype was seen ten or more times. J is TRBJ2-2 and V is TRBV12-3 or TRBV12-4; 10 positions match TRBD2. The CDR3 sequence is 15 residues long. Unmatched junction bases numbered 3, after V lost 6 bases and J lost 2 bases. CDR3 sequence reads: CASSGTSDNTGELFF. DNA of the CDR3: TGTGCCAGCAGCGGGACTAGCGATAACACCGGGGAGCTGTTTTTT.

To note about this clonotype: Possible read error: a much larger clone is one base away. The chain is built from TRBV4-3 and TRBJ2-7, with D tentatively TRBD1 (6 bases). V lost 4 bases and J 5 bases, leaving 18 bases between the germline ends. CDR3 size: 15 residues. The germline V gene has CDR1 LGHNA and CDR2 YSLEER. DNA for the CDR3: TGCGCCAGCAGCCTAGGACGCCAGGGGTCCCACGAGCAGTACTTC. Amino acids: CASSLGRQGSHEQYF.

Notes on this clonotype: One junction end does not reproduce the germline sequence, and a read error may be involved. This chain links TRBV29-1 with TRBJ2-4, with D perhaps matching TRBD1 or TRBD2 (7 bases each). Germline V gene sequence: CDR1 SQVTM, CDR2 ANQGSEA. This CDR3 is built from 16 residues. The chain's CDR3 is CSAESIRGGPENIQYF. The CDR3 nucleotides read TGCAGCGCTGAAAGTATCAGGGGGGGGCCAGAAAACATTCAGTACTTC.

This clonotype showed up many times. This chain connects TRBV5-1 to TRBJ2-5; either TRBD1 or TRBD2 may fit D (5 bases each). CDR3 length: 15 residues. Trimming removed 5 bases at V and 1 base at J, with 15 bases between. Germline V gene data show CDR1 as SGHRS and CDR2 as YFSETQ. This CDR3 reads CASSNNRDGQETQYF. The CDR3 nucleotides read TGCGCCAGCAGTAACAACCGGGACGGCCAAGAGACCCAGTACTTC.

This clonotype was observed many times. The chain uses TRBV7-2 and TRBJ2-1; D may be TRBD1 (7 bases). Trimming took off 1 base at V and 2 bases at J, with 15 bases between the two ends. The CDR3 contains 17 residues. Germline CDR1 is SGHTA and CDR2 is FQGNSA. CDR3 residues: CASSLVGGTEAYNEQFF. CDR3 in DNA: TGTGCCAGCAGCTTAGTGGGCGGGACAGAGGCCTACAATGAGCAGTTCTTC.

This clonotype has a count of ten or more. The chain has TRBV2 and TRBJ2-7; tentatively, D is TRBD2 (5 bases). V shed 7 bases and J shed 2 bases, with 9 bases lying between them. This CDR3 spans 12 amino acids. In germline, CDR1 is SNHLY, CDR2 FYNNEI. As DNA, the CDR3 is TGTGCCAGCACCGGAGGTACCTACGAGCAGTACTTC. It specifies CASTGGTYEQYF.

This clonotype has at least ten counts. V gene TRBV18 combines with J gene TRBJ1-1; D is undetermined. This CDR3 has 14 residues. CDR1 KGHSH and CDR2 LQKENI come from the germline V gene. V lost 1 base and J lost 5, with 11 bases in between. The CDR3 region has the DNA TGTGCCAGCTCACCACTTAAGGGAGGGACTGAAGCTTTCTTT. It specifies CASSPLKGGTEAFF.

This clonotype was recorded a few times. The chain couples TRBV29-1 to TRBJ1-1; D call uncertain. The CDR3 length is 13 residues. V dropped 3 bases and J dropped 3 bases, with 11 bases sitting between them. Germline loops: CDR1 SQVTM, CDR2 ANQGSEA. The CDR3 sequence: CSVDGSWDTEAFF. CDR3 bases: TGCAGCGTTGATGGTAGTTGGGACACTGAAGCTTTCTTT.

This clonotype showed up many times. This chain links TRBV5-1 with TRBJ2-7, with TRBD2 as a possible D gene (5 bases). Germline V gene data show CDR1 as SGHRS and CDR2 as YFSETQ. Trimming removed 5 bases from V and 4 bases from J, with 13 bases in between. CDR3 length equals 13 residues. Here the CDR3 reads CASRPPGGYEQYF. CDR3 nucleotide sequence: TGCGCCAGCAGGCCGCCAGGAGGTTACGAGCAGTACTTC.

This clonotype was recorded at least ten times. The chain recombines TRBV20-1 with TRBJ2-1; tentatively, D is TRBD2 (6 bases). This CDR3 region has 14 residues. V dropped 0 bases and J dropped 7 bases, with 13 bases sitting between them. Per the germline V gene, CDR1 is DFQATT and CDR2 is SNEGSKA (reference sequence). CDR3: CSARDGGGRNEQFF. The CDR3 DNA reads TGCAGTGCTAGAGATGGGGGAGGCAGAAATGAGCAGTTCTTC.

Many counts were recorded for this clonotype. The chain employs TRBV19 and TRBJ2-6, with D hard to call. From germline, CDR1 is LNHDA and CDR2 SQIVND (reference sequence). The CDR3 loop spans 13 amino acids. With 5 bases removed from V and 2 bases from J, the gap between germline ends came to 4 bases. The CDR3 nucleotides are TGTGCCAGTAGTTGGGCTGGGGCCAACGTCCTGACTTTC. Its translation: CASSWAGANVLTF.